What follows describes a single TCR beta chain. Its antigen remains unknown. Looked up from germline, CDR1 is SNHLY and CDR2 is FYNNEI. This CDR3 region has 14 residues. Trimming cost V 5 bases and J 3 bases, with 12 bases left between them. This entry is derived from a study of vaccination effects on CD4 cells after COVID-19. General study results and limits: Cross-reaction with common cold coronaviruses was seen in only 1 of 255 vaccine-induced clones from healthy vaccinees.

The repertoire was sequenced with immunoSEQ multiplex PCR; TCRdb's copy has only in-frame clones and lacks some. The data hold tens of thousands of clones, with just under 80% observed a single time. In the ViraFEST assay, antigen-specific CD4+ clonotypes were identified by expansion after peptide-pool stimulation. Researchers isolated CD4+ T cells once 9 to 11 days of culture had elapsed. The vaccine recipients had no prior SARS-CoV-2 infection, with negative nucleocapsid antibodies. On day 3 and again on day 7, half the medium was replaced with IL-2 medium. The specimen comprised CD4+ T cells from PBMCs cultured with HCoV-OC43 spike peptides, sampled before COVID-19 vaccination. Subset defined: HCoV-OC43 spike overlapping peptide pool stimulation. The chain joins TRBV2 to TRBJ2-3; tentatively, D is TRBD2 (7 bases). This receptor was taken from a human donor who received a COVID-19 vaccine. The CDR3 region has the DNA TGTGCCAGCAGTAGGGGGGGCGGTACAGATACGCAGTATTTT. It yields the protein CASSRGGGTDTQYF.